This T cell receptor beta chain was profiled in a study of T cells in Graves' hyperthyroidism and ophthalmopathy. Study results and caveats: Ophthalmopathy got predicted by the model a median about six months before its onset.

Regions amplified from RNA transcripts were the TCR beta CDR3 regions. The HTBI primer set was used in a first-round RT-PCR of the TCR CDR3. TCRdb recomputed calls from the multiplex PCR reads with MiXCR, one row per CDR3 protein. The profile shows approximately 610,000 distinct CDR3 sequences, roughly 14% of them singletons. The CDR3 spans 14 residues. Trimming took off 7 bases at V and 0 bases at J, with 12 bases between the two ends. The germline V gene has CDR1 SQVTM and CDR2 ANQGSEA. This clonotype was counted at least ten times. What it binds is unknown. The authors took PBMCs from 8 to 10 ml fresh peripheral blood.

What was sequenced was blood. The chain has TRBV29-1 and TRBJ2-2; weak D call: TRBD2 (5 bases). This receptor was identified in a middle-aged woman with Graves' ophthalmopathy. CDR3 in amino acids: CSARTASNTGELFF. CDR3 bases: TGCAGCGCCAGGACTGCCTCGAACACCGGGGAGCTGTTTTTT.